This TCR beta chain appears in the sequencing data of a study of blood T cell repertoires in COVID-19. Whole-study context: There were acute and convalescent COVID-19 samples, and they came from the United States, Italy and Spain. T cells, B-cell-depleted T cells, or PBMCs provided the cDNA or gDNA that served as material.

Using immunoSEQ multiplex PCR, the repertoire was profiled, and TCRdb retains in-frame clones only, with some absent. The repertoire holds approximately 290,000 clones, with roughly 84% as singletons. The CDR3 covers 24 residues. From germline, CDR1 is WSHSY and CDR2 SAAADI. With V trimmed by 4 bases and J by 0 bases, 21 bases remained unmatched. The sequencing input was peripheral blood. The TCR originated in a person aged 65 to 79 with COVID-19, enrolled during active disease. The chain joins TRBV10-2 to TRBJ2-1, with 16 bases identical to TRBD2. The CDR3 DNA sequence: TGCGCCAGCAGTGTTCTTAACCGACTCGGGACTAGCGGGGGGGATAGGAGCTCCTACAATGAGCAGTTCTTC. This codes for CASSVLNRLGTSGGDRSSYNEQFF.